The 3 T cell receptor beta chains below come from one sample, sequenced in a study of shared clonotypes between healthy human individuals. Profiling relied on immunoSEQ multiplex PCR, and the TCRdb table lists in-frame clones only, not all of them. Among about 960,000 clones, 60% to 85% were seen once, and the ten largest hold over 1.3%. Sequencing was carried out using memory CD4+ T cells sorted from blood. Subset: CD45RA-negative fraction. These receptors were taken from a man between 18 and 35 years old in good health.

V gene TRBV5-8 combines with J gene TRBJ1-4; D unresolved. V lost 6 bases to trimming and J lost 0 bases, with 18 bases between them. Germline V gives CDR1 SGHTS, CDR2 YDEGEE. The length of the CDR3 is 17 residues. The CDR3, as DNA: TGTGCCAGCAAGCGGGGAAGCGGCTCGTCAACTAATGAAAAACTGTTTTTT. As protein: CASKRGSGSSTNEKLFF.

The chain has TRBV5-8 and TRBJ1-1; unclear D gene. Trimming pared 4 bases from V and 1 base from J, leaving 8 bases between. The CDR3 totals 13 residues. CDR1 SGHTS and CDR2 YDEGEE come from the germline V gene. The CDR3 region has the DNA TGTGCCAGCAGCGTAAGACAGAACACTGAAGCTTTCTTT. This encodes CASSVRQNTEAFF. The full variable domain, its missing parts supplied by reference TRBV5-8 and TRBJ1-1, is EAGVTQSPTHLIKTRGQQATLRCSPISGHTSVYWYQQALGLGLQFLLWYDEGEERNRGNFPPRFSGRQFPNYSSELNVNALELEDSALYLCASSVRQNTEAFFGQGTRLTVV.

The chain links TRBV5-1 to TRBJ1-2, with D tentatively TRBD1 (6 bases). Germline CDR1 reads SGHRS; CDR2 reads YFSETQ. The CDR3 is made up of 15 amino acids. With 0 bases removed from V and 8 bases from J, the gap between germline ends came to 17 bases. The CDR3 DNA reads as TGCGCCAGCAGCTTGGAGGCAGGGGCGTTAAGAGGCTACACCTTC. Protein sequence: CASSLEAGALRGYTF. The full variable domain, its missing parts supplied by reference TRBV5-1 and TRBJ1-2, is KAGVTQTPRYLIKTRGQQVTLSCSPISGHRSVSWYQQTPGQGLQFLFEYFSETQRNKGNFPGRFSGRQFSNSRSEMNVSTLELGDSALYLCASSLEAGALRGYTFGSGTRLTVV.